A selection of T cell receptor beta chains follows, all from one sample in a study of control samples from healthy donors and cancer patients. Method: immunoSEQ multiplex PCR; TCRdb's copy keeps in-frame clones and lacks some. Of some 410,000 clones in the sample, about nine tenths were seen once. Material: PBMCs. The receptors were gathered from a man aged 35-49 years with head and neck cancer. Both conserved end residues are part of each CDR3. D genes are given only for firm matches. Size tells how often a clone was seen (once, few, many) or the class of an expanded clone, and some rows leave it out.

CDR3nt	CDR3aa	abundance	j_gene	v_gene	d_gene
TGTGCCAGCAGCCAAGATGACCGGGACAGGGGGCCTATCGGCACAGATACGCAGTATTTT	CASSQDDRDRGPIGTDTQYF	NA	TRBJ2-3	TRBV3-1/TRBV3-2	TRBD1
TGTGCCAGCAGCTTAGACCCGACAGGGGCGTGGGCTGAAGCTTTCTTT	CASSLDPTGAWAEAFF	NA	TRBJ1-1	TRBV11-1	TRBD1
TGTGCCACCAGCAGAGGGGGGGAAGGCAGCCCGAGCTCCTACAATGAGCAGTTCTTC	CATSRGGEGSPSSYNEQFF	NA	TRBJ2-1	TRBV15	NA
TGCGCCAGCAGCTCTGAGACCGGGCCCCGTCAGCCCCAGCATTTT	CASSSETGPRQPQHF	NA	TRBJ1-5	TRBV5-1	NA
TGCAGTGCGAGCAGGACTGAAGCTTTCTTT	CSASRTEAFF	NA	TRBJ1-1	TRBV20-1	NA
TGTGCCAGCAGTGAAGCGTCGAATGAGCAGTACTTC	CASSEASNEQYF	NA	TRBJ2-7	TRBV6-1	NA
TGTGCCAGCAGTTTTCAGCAGGTGGTCTACGAGCAGTACTTC	CASSFQQVVYEQYF	NA	TRBJ2-7	TRBV6-2/TRBV6-3	NA
TGTGCCAGCAGTCGGACAGGGGGCAGATTGACCGGGGAGCTGTTTTTT	CASSRTGGRLTGELFF	NA	TRBJ2-2	TRBV28	TRBD1
TGTGCCAGCAGTCGACAGGGGAATGGCTACACCTTC	CASSRQGNGYTF	NA	TRBJ1-2	TRBV28	TRBD1
TGTGCCAGCAGTAAAGGGGTCACAGGGGTTCGCTCCTATAATTCACCCCTCCACTTT	CASSKGVTGVRSYNSPLHF	NA	TRBJ1-6	TRBV21-1	NA
TGTGCCACCAGTGACAACGGACAGGGCACAGATACGCAGTATTTT	CATSDNGQGTDTQYF	once	TRBJ2-3	TRBV24-1	TRBD1
TGTGCTAGTGGTTTGGGACAGGGGAACGAGCAGTACTTC	CASGLGQGNEQYF	NA	TRBJ2-7	TRBV12-5	TRBD1
TGTGCCAGCAGCTTAAGATGGGCAGCGGGAGATGTTCCGTTCTTC	CASSLRWAAGDVPFF	NA	TRBJ2-1	TRBV7-3	TRBD2
TGTGCCAGCAGCCAAGATAGAGTCACAGATACGCAGTATTTT	CASSQDRVTDTQYF	NA	TRBJ2-3	TRBV3-1/TRBV3-2	NA
TGTGCCAGCACCCCGTCGGCCATGAACACTGAAGCTTTCTTT	CASTPSAMNTEAFF	NA	TRBJ1-1	TRBV27	NA
TGCGCCAGCAGCCAAGATTCAGGGAACACTGAAGCTTTCTTT	CASSQDSGNTEAFF	NA	TRBJ1-1	TRBV4-1	NA
TGTGCCAGCAGCTTGGCAGGGAAGAATGAGCAGTTCTTC	CASSLAGKNEQFF	NA	TRBJ2-1	TRBV5-6	NA
TGTGCCAGCAGTTCGCAATTACTGGGCCCTGAAAAGCCTATTTCACCCCTCCACTTT	CASSSQLLGPEKPISPLHF	NA	TRBJ1-6	TRBV28	NA
TGTGCCAGCAGCCTAAGGACAGACCAGAGGGCCAACGTCCTGACTTTC	CASSLRTDQRANVLTF	NA	TRBJ2-6	TRBV11-2	NA
TGCGCCAGCAGCTTGCGGGAGGGCACTGAAGCTTTCTTT	CASSLREGTEAFF	NA	TRBJ1-1	TRBV5-1	NA
TGTGCCAGCAGTGACAGGGCTCAGCCCCAGCATTTT	CASSDRAQPQHF	once	TRBJ1-5	TRBV12-3/TRBV12-4	TRBD1
TGTGCCAGCAGTCCTAGCGGGTCGGGGGGCCACGAGCAGTACTTC	CASSPSGSGGHEQYF	NA	TRBJ2-7	TRBV7-3	TRBD2
TGTGCCAGCAGTACCCCGGACATGTATGGCTACACCTTC	CASSTPDMYGYTF	NA	TRBJ1-2	TRBV6-6	NA
TGTGCCAGCAGTTTGAGTTATAATTCACCCCTCCACTTT	CASSLSYNSPLHF	NA	TRBJ1-6	TRBV12-3/TRBV12-4	NA
TGTGCCAGCAGCGTAGGGCAGAGCGCTTCCTACGAGCAGTACTTC	CASSVGQSASYEQYF	NA	TRBJ2-7	TRBV9	NA